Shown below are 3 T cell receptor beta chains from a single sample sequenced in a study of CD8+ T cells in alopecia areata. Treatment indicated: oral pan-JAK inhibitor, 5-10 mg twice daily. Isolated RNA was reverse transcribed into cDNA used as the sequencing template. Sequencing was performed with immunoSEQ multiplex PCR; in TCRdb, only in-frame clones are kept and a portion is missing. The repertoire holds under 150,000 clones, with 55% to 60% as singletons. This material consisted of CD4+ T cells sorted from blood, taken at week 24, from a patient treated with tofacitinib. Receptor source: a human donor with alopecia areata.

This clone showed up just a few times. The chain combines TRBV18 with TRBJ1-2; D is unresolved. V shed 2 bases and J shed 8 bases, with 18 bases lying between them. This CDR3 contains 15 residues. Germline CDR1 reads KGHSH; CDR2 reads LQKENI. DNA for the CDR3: TGTGCCAGCTCACCAGATTCAGCGCCCCTGGGAGGCTACACCTTC. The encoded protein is CASSPDSAPLGGYTF.

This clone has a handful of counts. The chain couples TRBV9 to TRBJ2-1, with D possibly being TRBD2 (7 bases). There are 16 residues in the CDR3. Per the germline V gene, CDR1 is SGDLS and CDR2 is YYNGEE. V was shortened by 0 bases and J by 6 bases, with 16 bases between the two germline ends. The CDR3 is CASSVVLAGAFNEQFF. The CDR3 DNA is TGTGCCAGCAGCGTAGTATTGGCGGGGGCCTTCAATGAGCAGTTCTTC.

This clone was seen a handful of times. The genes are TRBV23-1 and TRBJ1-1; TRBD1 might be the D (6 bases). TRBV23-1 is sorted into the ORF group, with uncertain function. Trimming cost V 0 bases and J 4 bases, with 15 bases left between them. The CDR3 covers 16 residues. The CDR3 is CASSQSSRGGGTEAFF. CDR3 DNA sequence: TGCGCCAGCAGTCAATCGAGCAGGGGTGGGGGCACTGAAGCTTTCTTT.